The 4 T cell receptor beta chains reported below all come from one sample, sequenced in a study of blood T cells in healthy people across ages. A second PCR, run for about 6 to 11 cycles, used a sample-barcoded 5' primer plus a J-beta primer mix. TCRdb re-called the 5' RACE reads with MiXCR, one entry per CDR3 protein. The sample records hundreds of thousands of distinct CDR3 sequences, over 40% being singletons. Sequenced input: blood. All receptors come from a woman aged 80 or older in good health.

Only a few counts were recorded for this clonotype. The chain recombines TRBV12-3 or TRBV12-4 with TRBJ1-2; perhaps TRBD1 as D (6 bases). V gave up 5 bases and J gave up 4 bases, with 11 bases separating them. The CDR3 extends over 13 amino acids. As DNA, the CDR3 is TGTGCCAGCAGTCGGGACACCGTCTATGGCTACACCTTC. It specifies CASSRDTVYGYTF.

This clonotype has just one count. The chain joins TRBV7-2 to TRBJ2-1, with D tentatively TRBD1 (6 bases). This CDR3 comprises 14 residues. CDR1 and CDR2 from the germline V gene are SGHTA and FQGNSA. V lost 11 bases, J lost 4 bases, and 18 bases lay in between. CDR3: CACMAGAGYNEQFF. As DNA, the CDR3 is TGTGCCTGTATGGCAGGGGCAGGGTACAATGAGCAGTTCTTC.

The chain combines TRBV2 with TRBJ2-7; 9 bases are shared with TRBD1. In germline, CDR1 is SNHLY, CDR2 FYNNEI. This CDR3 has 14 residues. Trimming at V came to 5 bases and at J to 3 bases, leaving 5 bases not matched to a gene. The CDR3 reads CASSTDRGNYEQYF. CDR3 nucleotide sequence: TGTGCCAGCAGTACAGACAGGGGGAACTACGAGCAGTACTTC.

CDR3 amino acids: CASSRGLARGAKNIQYF. The CDR3 bases are TGTGCCAGCAGCCGCGGACTAGCGAGGGGAGCCAAAAACATTCAGTACTTC. This chain uses TRBV12-3 or TRBV12-4 with TRBJ2-4, with 9 nucleotides matching TRBD2. This CDR3 is built from 17 residues. Germline trimming cut 6 bases from V and 0 bases from J; bases unmatched to any gene: 9.